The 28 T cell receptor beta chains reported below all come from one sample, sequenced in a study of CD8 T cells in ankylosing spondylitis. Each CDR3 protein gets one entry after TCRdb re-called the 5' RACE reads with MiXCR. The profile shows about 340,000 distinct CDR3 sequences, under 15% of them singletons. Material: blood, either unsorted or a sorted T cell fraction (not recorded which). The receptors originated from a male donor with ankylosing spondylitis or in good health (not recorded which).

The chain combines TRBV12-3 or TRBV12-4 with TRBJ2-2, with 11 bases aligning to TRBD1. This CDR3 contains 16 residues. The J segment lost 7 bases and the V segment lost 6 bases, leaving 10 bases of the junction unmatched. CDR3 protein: CASSFGQGARIGELFF. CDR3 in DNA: TGTGCCAGCAGCTTTGGACAGGGGGCGCGTATCGGGGAGCTGTTTTTT.

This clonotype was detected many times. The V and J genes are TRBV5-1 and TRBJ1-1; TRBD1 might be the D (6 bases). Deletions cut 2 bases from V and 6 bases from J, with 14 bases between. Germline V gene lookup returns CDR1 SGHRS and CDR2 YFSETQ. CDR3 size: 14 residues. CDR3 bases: TGCGCCAGCAGCTTAGGACAGCCGGGAGCTGAAGCTTTCTTT. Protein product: CASSLGQPGAEAFF. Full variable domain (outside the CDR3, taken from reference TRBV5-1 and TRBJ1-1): KAGVTQTPRYLIKTRGQQVTLSCSPISGHRSVSWYQQTPGQGLQFLFEYFSETQRNKGNFPGRFSGRQFSNSRSEMNVSTLELGDSALYLCASSLGQPGAEAFFGQGTRLTVV.

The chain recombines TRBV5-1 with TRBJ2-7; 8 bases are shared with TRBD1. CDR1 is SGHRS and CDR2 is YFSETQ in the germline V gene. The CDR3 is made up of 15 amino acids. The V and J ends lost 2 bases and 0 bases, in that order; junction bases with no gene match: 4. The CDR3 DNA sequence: TGCGCCAGCAGCTTAGGGACAGGTACCTCCTACGAGCAGTACTTC. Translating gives CASSLGTGTSYEQYF.

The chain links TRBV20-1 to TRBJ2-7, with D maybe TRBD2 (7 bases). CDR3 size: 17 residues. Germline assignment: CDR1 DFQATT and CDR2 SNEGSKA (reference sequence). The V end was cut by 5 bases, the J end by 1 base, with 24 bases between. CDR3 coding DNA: TGCAGTGCTCCAGGGTCGAGAGGGGGAGGGATATCCTACGAGCAGTACTTC. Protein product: CSAPGSRGGGISYEQYF.

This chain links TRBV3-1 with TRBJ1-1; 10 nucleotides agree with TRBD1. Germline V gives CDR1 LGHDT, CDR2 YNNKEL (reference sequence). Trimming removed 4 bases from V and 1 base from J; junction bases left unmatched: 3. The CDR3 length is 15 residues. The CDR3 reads CASSPWDRGNTEAFF. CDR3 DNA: TGTGCCAGCAGCCCGTGGGACAGGGGGAACACTGAAGCTTTCTTT. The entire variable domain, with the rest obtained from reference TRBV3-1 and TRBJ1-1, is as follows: DTAVSQTPKYLVTQMGNDKSIKCEQNLGHDTMYWYKQDSKKFLKIMFSYNNKELIINETVPNRFSPKSPDKAHLNLHINSLELGDSAVYFCASSPWDRGNTEAFFGQGTRLTVV.

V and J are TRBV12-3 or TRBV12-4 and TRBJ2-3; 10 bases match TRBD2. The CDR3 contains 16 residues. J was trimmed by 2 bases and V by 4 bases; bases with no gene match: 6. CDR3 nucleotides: TGTGCCAGCAGTTCGTCGACTAGCGGGCACACAGATACGCAGTATTTT. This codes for CASSSSTSGHTDTQYF.

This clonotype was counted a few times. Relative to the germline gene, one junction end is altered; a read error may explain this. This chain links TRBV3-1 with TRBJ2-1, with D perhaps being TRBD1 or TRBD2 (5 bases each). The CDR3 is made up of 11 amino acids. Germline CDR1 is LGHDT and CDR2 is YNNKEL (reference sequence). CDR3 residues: CASSQRDLPLF. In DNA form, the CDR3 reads TGTGCCAGCAGCCAACGGGACCTGCCGCTCTTC.

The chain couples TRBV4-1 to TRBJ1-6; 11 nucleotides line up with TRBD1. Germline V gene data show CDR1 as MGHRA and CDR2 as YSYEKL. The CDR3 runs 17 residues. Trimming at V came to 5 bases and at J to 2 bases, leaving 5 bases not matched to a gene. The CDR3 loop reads CASSGQGAIAYNSPLHF. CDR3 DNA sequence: TGCGCCAGCAGCGGACAGGGGGCGATTGCCTATAATTCACCCCTCCACTTT.

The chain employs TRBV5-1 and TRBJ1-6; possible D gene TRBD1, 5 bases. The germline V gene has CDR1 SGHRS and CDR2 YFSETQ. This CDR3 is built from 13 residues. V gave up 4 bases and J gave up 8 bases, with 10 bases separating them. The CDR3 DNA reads TGCGCCAGCAGCCGGGAAGGGGATTCACCCCTCCACTTT. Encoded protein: CASSREGDSPLHF.

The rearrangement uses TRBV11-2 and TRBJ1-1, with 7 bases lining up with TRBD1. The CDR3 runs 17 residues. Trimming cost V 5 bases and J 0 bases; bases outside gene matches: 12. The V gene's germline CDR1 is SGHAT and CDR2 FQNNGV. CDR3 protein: CASSDPGQPVVNTEAFF. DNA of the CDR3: TGTGCCAGCAGCGATCCGGGACAGCCCGTTGTGAACACTGAAGCTTTCTTT.

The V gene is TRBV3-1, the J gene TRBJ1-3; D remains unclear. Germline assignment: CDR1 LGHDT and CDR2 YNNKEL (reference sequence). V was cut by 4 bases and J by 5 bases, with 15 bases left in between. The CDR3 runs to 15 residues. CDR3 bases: TGTGCCAGCAGCCCCTCGGGAGTAGCGCGAAACACCATATATTTT. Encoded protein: CASSPSGVARNTIYF.

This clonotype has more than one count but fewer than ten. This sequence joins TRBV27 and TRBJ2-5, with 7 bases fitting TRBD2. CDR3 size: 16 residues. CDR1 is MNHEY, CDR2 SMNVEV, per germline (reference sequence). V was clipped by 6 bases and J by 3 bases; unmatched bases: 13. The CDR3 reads CASSSATSREKETQYF. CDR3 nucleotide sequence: TGTGCCAGCAGCAGCGCGACTAGCCGGGAAAAAGAGACCCAGTACTTC.

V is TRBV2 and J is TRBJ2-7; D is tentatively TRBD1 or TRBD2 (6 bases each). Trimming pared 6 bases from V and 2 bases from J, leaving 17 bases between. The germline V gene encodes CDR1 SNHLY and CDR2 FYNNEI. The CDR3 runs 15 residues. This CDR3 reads CASRGTRTATYEQYF. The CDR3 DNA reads TGTGCCAGCAGAGGGACTCGGACAGCTACCTACGAGCAGTACTTC.

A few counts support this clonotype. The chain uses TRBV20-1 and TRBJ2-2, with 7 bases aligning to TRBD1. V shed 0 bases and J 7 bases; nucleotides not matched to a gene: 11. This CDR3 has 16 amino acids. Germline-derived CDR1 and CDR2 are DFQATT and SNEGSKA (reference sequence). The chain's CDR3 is CSARDPTGRVDGELFF. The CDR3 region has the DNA TGCAGTGCTAGAGATCCGACAGGGAGAGTGGACGGGGAGCTGTTTTTT.

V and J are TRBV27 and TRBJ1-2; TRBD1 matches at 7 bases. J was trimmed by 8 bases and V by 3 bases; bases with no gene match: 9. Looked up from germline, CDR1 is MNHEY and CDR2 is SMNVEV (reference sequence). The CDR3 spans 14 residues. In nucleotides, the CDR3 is TGTGCCAGCAGTTTTTACAGGGGTCTCTACGGCTACACCTTC. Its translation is CASSFYRGLYGYTF.

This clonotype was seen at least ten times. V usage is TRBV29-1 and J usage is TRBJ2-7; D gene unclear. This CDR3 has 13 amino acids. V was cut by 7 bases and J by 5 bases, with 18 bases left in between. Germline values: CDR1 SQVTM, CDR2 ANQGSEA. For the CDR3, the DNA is TGCAGCGCCGCTACCCTTTTAGGGAACGAGCAGTACTTC. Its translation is CSAATLLGNEQYF.

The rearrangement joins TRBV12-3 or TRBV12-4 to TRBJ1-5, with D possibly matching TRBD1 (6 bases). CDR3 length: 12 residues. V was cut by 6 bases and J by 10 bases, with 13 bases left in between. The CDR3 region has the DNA TGTGCCAGCAGCCTCGGGACAAATCCCCAGCATTTT. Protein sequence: CASSLGTNPQHF.

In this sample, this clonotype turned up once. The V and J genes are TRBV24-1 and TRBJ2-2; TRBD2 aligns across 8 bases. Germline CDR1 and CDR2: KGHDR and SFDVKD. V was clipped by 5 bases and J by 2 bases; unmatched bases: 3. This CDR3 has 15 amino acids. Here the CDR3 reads CATSAAGANTGELFF. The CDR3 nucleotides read TGTGCCACCAGTGCAGCGGGAGCCAACACCGGGGAGCTGTTTTTT.

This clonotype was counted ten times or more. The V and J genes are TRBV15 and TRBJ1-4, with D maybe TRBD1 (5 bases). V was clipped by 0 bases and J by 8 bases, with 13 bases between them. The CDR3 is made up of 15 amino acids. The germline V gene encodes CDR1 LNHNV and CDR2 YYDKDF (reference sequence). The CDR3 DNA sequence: TGTGCCACCAGCAGAGATGCACCGGGGGAGGAAAAACTGTTTTTT. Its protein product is CATSRDAPGEEKLFF.

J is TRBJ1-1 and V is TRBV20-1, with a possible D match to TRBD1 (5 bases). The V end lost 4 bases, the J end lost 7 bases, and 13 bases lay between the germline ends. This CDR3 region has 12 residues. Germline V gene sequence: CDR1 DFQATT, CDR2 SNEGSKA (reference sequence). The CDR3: CSAIEGDGEAFF. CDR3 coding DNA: TGCAGTGCTATAGAAGGGGACGGTGAAGCTTTCTTT.

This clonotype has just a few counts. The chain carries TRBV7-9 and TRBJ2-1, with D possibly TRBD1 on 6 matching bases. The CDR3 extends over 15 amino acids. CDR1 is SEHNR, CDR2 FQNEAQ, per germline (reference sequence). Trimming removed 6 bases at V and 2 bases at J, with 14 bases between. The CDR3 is CASSSTRDTYNEQFF. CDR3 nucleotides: TGTGCCAGCAGTTCTACCCGGGACACCTACAATGAGCAGTTCTTC.

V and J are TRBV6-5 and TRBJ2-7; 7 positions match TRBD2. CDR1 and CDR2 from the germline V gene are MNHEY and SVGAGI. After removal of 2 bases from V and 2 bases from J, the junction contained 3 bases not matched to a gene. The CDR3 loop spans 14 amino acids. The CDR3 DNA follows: TGTGCCAGCAGTTACGGGGGAGGGGCCTACGAGCAGTACTTC. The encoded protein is CASSYGGGAYEQYF.

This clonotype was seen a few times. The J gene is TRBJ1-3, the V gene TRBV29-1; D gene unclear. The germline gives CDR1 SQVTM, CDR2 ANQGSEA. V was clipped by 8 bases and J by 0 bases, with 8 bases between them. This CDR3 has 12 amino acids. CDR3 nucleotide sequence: TGCAGCTTCTCAGCCTCTGGAAACACCATATATTTT. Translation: CSFSASGNTIYF.

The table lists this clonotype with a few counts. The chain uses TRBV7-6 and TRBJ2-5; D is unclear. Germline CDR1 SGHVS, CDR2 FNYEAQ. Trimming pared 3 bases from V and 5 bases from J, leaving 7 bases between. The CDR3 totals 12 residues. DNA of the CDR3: TGTGCCAGCAGCTTCACATCGGAGACCCAGTACTTC. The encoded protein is CASSFTSETQYF.

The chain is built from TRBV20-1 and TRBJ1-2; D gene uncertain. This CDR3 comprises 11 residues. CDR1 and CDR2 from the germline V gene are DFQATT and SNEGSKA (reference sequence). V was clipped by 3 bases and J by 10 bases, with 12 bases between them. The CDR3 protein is CSASFRSFYTF. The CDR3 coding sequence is TGCAGTGCTAGCTTCCGCAGCTTCTACACCTTC.

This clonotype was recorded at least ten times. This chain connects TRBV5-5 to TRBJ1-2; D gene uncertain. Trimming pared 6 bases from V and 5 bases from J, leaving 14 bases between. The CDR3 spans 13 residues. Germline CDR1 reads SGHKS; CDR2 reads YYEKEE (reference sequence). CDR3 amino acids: CASTLEARYGYTF. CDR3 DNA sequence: TGTGCCAGCACCCTTGAGGCCAGATATGGCTACACCTTC. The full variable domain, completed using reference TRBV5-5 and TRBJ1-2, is DAGVTQSPTHLIKTRGQQVTLRCSPISGHKSVSWYQQVLGQGPQFIFQYYEKEERGRGNFPDRFSARQFPNYSSELNVNALLLGDSALYLCASTLEARYGYTFGSGTRLTVV.

The CDR3 spells CASTGISTDTQYF. The DNA for the CDR3 is TGTGCCAGCACTGGGATTAGCACAGATACGCAGTATTTT. This chain links TRBV9 with TRBJ2-3; D remains unclear. V dropped 6 bases and J dropped 0 bases, with 8 bases sitting between them. This CDR3 is built from 13 residues. Per the germline V gene, CDR1 is SGDLS and CDR2 is YYNGEE.

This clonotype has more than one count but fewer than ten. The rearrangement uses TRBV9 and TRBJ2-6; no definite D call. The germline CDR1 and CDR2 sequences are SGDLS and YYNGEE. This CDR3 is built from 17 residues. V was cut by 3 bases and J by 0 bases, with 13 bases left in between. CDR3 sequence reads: CASSARTGPSGANVLTF. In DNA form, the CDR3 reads TGTGCCAGCAGCGCCCGGACGGGTCCCTCTGGGGCCAACGTCCTGACTTTC.